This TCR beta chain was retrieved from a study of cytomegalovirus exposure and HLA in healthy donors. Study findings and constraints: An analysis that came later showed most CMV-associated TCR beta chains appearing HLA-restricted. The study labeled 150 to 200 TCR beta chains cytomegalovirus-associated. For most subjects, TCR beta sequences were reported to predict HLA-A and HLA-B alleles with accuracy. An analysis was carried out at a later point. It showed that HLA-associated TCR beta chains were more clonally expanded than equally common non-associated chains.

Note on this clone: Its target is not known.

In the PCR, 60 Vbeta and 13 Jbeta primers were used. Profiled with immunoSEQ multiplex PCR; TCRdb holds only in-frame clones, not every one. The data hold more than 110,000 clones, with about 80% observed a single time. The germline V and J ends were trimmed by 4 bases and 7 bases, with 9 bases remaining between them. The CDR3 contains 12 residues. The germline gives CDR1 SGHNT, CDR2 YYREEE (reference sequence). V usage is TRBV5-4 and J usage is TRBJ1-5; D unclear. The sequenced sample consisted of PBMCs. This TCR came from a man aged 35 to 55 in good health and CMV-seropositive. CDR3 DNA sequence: TGTGCCAGCAGCCTACTGAACCAGCCCCAGCATTTT. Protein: CASSLLNQPQHF.